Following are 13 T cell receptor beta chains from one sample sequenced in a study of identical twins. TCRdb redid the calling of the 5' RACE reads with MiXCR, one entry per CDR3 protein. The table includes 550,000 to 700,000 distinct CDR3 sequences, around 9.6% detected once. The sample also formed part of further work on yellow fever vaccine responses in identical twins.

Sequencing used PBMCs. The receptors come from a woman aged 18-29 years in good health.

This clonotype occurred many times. The CDR3 here is CASSLGFGWMRNTEAFF. The CDR3 region has the DNA TGTGCCAGCAGCTTAGGGTTTGGGTGGATGAGGAACACTGAAGCTTTCTTT. The rearrangement links TRBV7-2 to TRBJ1-1; no reliable D call. CDR1 and CDR2 from the germline V gene are SGHTA and FQGNSA. Trimming took 1 base from V and 1 from J, leaving 16 bases between them. This CDR3 is 17 amino acids long.

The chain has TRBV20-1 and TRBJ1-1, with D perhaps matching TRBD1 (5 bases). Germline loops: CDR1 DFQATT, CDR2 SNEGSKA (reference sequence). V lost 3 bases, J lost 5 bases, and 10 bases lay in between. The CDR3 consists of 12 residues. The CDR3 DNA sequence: TGCAGTGCTAGGTCAGGGAAAACTGAAGCTTTCTTT. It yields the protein CSARSGKTEAFF.

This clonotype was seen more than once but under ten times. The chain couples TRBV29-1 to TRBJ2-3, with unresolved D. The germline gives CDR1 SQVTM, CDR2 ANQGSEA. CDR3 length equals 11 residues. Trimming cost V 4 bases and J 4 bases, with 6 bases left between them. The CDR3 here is CSVVSADTQYF. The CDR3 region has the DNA TGCAGCGTTGTCTCGGCAGATACGCAGTATTTT.

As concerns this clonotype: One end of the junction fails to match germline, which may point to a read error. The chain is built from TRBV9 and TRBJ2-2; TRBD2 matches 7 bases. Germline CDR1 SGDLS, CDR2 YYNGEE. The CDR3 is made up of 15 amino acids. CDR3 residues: CASSVLAGGTGVLFF. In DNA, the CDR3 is TGTGCCAGCAGCGTTCTCGCCGGGGGGACCGGGGTGCTGTTTTTT. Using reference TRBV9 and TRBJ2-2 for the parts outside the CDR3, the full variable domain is DSGVTQTPKHLITATGQRVTLRCSPRSGDLSVYWYQQSLDQGLQFLIQYYNGEERAKGNILERFSAQQFPDLHSELNLSSLELGDSALYFCASSVLAGGTGVLFFGEGSRLTVL.

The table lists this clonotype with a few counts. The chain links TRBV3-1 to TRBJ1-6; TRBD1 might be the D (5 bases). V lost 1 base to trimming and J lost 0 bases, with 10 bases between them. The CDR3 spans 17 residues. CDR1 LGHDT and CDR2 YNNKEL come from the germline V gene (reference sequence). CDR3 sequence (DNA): TGTGCCAGCAGCCAAGTTGGGGGGAGCTCCTATAATTCACCCCTCCACTTT. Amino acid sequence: CASSQVGGSSYNSPLHF.

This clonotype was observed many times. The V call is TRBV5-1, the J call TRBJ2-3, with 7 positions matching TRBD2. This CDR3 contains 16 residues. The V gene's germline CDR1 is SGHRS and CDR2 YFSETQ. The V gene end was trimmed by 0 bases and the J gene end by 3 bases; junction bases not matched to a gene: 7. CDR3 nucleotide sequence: TGCGCCAGCAGCTTGGAGGGAGCGGGGATAACAGATACGCAGTATTTT. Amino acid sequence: CASSLEGAGITDTQYF.

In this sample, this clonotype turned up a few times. CDR3 in amino acids: CASSFRQTDYTF. CDR3 bases: TGTGCCAGCAGTTTTCGACAGACAGACTACACCTTC. The rearrangement joins TRBV12-3 or TRBV12-4 to TRBJ1-2; D perhaps matches TRBD1 (5 bases). The CDR3 has 12 residues. Trimming removed 3 bases at V and 10 bases at J, with 12 bases between.

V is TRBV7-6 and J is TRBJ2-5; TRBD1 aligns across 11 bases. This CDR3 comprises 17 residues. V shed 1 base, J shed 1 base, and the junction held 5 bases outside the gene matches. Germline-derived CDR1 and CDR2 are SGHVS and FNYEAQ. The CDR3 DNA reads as TGTGCCAGCAGCTTAGGGGGGACAGGGGGGTTCCAAGAGACCCAGTACTTC. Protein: CASSLGGTGGFQETQYF.

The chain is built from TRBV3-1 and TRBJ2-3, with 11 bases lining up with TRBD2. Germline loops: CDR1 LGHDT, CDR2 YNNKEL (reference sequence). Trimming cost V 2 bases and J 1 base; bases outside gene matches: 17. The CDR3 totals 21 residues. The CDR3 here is CASSQRGGTSGSYGGTDTQYF. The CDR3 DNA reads TGTGCCAGCAGCCAAAGAGGAGGAACTAGCGGGAGTTACGGCGGCACAGATACGCAGTATTTT.

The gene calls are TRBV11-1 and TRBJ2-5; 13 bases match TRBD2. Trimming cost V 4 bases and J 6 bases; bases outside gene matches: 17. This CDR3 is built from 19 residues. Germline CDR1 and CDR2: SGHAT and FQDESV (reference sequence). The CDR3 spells CASSSYPDRLAGGYKTQYF. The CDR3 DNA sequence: TGTGCCAGCAGCTCTTACCCCGATCGACTAGCGGGAGGATATAAGACCCAGTACTTC.

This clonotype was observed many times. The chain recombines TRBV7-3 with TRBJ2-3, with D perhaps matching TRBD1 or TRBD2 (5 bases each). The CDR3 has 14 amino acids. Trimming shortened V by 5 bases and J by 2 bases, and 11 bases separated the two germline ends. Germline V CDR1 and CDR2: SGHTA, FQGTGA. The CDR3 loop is CASSLGTHTDTQYF. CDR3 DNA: TGTGCCAGCAGCCTGGGGACGCACACAGATACGCAGTATTTT.

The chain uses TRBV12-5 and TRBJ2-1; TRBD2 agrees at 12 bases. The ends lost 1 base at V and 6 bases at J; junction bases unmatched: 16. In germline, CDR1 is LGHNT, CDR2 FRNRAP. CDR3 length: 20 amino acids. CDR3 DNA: TGTGCTAGTGGTTTGGACCTAGCGGGAGGGCCAGCAGTGGGAGGCAATGAGCAGTTCTTC. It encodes CASGLDLAGGPAVGGNEQFF.

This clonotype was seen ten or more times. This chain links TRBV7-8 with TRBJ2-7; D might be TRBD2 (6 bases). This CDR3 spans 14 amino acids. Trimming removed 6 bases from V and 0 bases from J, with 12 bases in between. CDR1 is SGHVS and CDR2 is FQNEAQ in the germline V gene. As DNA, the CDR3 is TGTGCCAGCAGTCACCAGGGAGGCTCCTACGAGCAGTACTTC. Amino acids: CASSHQGGSYEQYF.